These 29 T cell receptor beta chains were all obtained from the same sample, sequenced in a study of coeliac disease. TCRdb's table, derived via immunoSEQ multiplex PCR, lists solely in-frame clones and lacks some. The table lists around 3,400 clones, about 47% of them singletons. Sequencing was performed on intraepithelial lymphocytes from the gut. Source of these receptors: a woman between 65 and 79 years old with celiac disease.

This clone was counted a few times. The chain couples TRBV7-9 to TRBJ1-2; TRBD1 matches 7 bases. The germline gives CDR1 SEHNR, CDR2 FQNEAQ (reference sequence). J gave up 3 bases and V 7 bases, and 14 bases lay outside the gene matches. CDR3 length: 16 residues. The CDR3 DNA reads TGTGCCAGCATCGGGACAGCCTCCCCGTTCGACTATGGCTACACCTTC. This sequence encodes CASIGTASPFDYGYTF.

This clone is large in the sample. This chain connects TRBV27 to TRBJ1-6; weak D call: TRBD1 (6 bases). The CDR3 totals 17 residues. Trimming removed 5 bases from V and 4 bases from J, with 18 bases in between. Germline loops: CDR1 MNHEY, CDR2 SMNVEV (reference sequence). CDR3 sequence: CASSRRFGGSYNSPLHF. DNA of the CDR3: TGTGCCAGCAGTCGCCGATTTGGGGGCTCGTATAATTCACCCCTCCACTTT.

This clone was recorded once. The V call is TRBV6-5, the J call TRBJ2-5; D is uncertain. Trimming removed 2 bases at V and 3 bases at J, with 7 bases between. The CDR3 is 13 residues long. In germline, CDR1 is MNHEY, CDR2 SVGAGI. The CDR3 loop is CASSYGHKETQYF. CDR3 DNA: TGTGCCAGCAGTTACGGGCATAAAGAGACCCAGTACTTC.

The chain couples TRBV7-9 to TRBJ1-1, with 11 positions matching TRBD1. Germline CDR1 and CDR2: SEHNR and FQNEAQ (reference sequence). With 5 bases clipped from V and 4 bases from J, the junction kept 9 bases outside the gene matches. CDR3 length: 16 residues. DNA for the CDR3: TGTGCCAGCAGCACCCGAACCGGGACAGGGGGCACTGAAGCTTTCTTT. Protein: CASSTRTGTGGTEAFF.

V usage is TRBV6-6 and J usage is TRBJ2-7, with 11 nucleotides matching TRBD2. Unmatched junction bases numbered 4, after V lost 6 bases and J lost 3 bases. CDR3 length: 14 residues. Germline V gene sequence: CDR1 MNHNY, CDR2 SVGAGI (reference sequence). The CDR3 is CASSLAGGSYEQYF. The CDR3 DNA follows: TGTGCCAGCAGCCTAGCGGGGGGAAGCTACGAGCAGTACTTC.

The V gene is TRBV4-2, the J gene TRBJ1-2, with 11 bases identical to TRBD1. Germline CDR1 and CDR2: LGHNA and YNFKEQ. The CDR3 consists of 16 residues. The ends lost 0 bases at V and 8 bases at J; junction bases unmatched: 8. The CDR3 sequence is CASSQEFRDRGTGYTF. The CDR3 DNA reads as TGTGCCAGCAGCCAAGAATTTAGGGACAGGGGGACGGGCTACACCTTC.

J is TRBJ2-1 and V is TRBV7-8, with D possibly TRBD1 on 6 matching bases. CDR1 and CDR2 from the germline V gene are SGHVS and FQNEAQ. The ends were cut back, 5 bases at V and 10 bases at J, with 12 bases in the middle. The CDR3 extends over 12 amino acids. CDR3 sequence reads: CASSVGTIEQFF. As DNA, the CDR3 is TGTGCCAGCAGCGTAGGGACAATCGAGCAGTTCTTC. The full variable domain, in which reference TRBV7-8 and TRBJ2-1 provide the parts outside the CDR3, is GAGVSQSPRYKVAKRGQDVALRCDPISGHVSLFWYQQALGQGPEFLTYFQNEAQLDKSGLPSDRFFAERPEGSVSTLKIQRTQQEDSAVYLCASSVGTIEQFFGPGTRLTVL.

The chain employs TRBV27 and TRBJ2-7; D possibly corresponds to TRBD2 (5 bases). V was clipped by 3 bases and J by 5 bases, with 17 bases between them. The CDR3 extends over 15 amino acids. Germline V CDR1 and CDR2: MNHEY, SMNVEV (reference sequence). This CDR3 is CASSLSYEGVNEQYF. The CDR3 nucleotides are TGTGCCAGCAGTTTGAGTTACGAGGGAGTGAACGAGCAGTACTTC.

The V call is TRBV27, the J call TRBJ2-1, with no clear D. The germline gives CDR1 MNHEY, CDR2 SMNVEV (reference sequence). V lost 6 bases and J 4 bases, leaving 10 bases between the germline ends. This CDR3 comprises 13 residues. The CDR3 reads CASRREAYNEQFF. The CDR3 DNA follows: TGTGCCAGCAGAAGAGAAGCGTACAATGAGCAGTTCTTC.

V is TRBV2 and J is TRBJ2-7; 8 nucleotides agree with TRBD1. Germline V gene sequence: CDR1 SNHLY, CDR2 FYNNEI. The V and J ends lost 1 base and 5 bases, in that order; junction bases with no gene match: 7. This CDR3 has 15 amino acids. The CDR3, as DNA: TGTGCCAGCAGTGAAGGTAGGGACAGGAGACACGAGCAGTACTTC. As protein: CASSEGRDRRHEQYF.

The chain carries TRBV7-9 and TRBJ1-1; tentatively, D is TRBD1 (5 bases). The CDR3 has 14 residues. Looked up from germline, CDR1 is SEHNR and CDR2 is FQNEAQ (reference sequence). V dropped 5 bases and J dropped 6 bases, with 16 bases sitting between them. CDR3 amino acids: CASSPIGAGSEAFF. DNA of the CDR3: TGTGCCAGCAGCCCCATAGGGGCAGGCTCTGAAGCTTTCTTT.

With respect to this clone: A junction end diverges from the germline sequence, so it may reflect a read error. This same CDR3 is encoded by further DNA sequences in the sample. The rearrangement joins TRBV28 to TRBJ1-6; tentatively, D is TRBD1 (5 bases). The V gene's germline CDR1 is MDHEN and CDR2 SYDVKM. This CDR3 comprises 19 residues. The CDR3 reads CASEGGALGLSSYNSPLHF. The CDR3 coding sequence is TGTGCCAGTGAGGGCGGGGCCCTCGGATTGAGCTCCTATAATTCCCCCCTCCACTTT.

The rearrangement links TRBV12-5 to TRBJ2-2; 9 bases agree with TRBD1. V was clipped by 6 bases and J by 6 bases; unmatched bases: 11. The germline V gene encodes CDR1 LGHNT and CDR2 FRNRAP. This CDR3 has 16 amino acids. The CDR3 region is CASGPGTGRSAGELFF. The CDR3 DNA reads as TGTGCTAGTGGCCCCGGGACAGGGAGATCGGCCGGGGAGCTGTTTTTT.

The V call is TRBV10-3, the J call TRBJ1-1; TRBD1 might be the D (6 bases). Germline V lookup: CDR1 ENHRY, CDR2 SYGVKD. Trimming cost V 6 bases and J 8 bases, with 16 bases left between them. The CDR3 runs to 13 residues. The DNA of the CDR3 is TGTGCCATCAGCGTGACAGGAAGGGCGGAAGCTTTCTTT. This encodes CAISVTGRAEAFF.

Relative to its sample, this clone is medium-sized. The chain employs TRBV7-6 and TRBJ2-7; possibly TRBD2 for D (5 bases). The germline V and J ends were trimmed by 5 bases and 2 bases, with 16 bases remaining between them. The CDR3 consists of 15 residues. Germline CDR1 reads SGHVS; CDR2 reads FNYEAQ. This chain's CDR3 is CASSRPSSHPYEQYF. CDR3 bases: TGTGCCAGCAGCCGCCCTAGCTCGCACCCCTACGAGCAGTACTTC.

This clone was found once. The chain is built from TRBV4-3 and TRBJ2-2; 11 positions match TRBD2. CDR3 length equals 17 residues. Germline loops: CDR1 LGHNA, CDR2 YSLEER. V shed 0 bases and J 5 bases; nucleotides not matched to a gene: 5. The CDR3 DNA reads TGCGCCAGCAGCCAAGATAAGACTAGCGGGGTTACCGGGGAGCTGTTTTTT. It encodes CASSQDKTSGVTGELFF.

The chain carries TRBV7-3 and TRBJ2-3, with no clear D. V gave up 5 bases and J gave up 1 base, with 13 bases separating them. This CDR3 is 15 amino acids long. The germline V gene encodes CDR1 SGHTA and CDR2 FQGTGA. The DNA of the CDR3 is TGTGCCAGCAGCGCCCGAGTCTTTGGCACAGATACGCAGTATTTT. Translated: CASSARVFGTDTQYF.

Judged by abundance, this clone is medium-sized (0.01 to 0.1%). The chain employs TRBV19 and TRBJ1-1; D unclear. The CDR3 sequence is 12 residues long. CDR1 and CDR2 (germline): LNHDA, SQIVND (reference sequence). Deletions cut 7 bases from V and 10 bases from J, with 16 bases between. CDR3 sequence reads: CASTSRIGRAFF. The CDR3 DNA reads TGTGCCAGTACCTCTCGGATAGGGAGAGCTTTCTTT.

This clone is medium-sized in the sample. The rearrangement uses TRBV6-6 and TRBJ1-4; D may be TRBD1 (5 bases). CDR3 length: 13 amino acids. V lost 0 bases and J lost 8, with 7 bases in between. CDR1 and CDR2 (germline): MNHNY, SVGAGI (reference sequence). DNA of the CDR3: TGTGCCAGCAGTTACTCCGACAGCGAAAAACTGTTTTTT. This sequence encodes CASSYSDSEKLFF.

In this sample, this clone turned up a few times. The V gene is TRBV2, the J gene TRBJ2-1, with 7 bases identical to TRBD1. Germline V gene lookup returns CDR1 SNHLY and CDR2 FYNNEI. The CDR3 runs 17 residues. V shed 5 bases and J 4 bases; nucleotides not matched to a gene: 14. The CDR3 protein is CASSHAGVTGTYNEQFF. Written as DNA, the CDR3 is TGTGCCAGCAGTCACGCTGGAGTGACAGGGACGTACAATGAGCAGTTCTTC. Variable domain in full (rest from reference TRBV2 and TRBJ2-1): EPEVTQTPSHQVTQMGQEVILRCVPISNHLYFYWYRQILGQKVEFLVSFYNNEISEKSEIFDDQFSVERPDGSNFTLKIRSTKLEDSAMYFCASSHAGVTGTYNEQFFGPGTRLTVL.

This chain's CDR3 is CASSLGFGTDLYEQYF. CDR3 DNA sequence: TGTGCCAGCAGCTTAGGTTTCGGAACAGACCTCTACGAGCAGTACTTC. The chain combines TRBV7-9 with TRBJ2-7; D gene unclear. There are 16 residues in the CDR3. The germline gives CDR1 SEHNR, CDR2 FQNEAQ (reference sequence). V was trimmed by 1 base and J by 3 bases, leaving 16 bases between them. The full variable domain, its missing parts supplied by reference TRBV7-9 and TRBJ2-7, is DTGVSQNPRHKITKRGQNVTFRCDPISEHNRLYWYRQTLGQGPEFLTYFQNEAQLEKSRLLSDRFSAERPKGSFSTLEIQRTEQGDSAMYLCASSLGFGTDLYEQYFGPGTRLTVT.

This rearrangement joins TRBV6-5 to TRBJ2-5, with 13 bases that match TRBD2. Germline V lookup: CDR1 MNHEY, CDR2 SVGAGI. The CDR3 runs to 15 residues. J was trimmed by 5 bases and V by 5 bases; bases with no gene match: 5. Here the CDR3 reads CASSLTSGGSETQYF. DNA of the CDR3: TGTGCCAGCAGTCTGACTAGCGGGGGGTCGGAGACCCAGTACTTC.

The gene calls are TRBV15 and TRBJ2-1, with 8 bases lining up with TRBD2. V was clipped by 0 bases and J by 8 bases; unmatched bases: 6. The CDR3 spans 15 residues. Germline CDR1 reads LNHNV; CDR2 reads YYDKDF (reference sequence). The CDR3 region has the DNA TGTGCCACCAGCAGAGATCGGGGGGGTAACTATGAGCAGTTCTTC. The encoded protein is CATSRDRGGNYEQFF.

The CDR3 region is CASSFQRQGSLDTQYF. Written as DNA, the CDR3 is TGTGCCAGCAGCTTTCAGAGACAGGGTTCATTGGATACGCAGTATTTT. V and J are TRBV7-9 and TRBJ2-3, with 7 bases matching TRBD1. Trimming took 3 bases from V and 6 from J; bases not matched to a gene: 12. Per germline, CDR1 SEHNR and CDR2 FQNEAQ (reference sequence). CDR3 size: 16 residues.

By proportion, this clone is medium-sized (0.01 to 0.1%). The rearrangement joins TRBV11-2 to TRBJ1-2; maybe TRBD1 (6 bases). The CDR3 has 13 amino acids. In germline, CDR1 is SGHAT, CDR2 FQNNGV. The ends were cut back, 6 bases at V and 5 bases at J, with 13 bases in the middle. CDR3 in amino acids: CASRPGVLYGYTF. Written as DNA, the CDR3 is TGTGCCAGCAGACCAGGGGTCTTATATGGCTACACCTTC.

The DNA for the CDR3 is TGTGCCAGCAGCTTGGACAGGGGACTCAATGAGCAGTTCTTC. This sequence encodes CASSLDRGLNEQFF. The rearrangement uses TRBV5-6 and TRBJ2-1, with D possibly being TRBD1 (7 bases). The CDR3 has 14 amino acids. Germline lookup yields CDR1 SGHDT and CDR2 YYEEEE. V was cut by 0 bases and J by 6 bases, with 10 bases left in between.

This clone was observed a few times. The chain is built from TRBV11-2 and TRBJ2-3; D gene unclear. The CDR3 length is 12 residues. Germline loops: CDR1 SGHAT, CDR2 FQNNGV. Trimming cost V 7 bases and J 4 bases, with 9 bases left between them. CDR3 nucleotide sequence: TGTGCCAGCATAAGAGTCCCAGATACGCAGTATTTT. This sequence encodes CASIRVPDTQYF.

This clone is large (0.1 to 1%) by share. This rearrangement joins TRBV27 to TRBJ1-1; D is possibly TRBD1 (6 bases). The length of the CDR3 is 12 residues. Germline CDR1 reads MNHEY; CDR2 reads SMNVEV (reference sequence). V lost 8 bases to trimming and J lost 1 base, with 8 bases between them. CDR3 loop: CASLTGNTEAFF. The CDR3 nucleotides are TGTGCCAGCTTGACAGGGAACACTGAAGCTTTCTTT.

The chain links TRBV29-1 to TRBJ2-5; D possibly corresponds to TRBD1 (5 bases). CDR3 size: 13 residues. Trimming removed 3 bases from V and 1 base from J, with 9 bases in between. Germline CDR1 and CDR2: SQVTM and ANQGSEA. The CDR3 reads CSVELDSQETQYF. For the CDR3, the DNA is TGCAGCGTTGAGCTCGACAGCCAAGAGACCCAGTACTTC.